This passage covers 24 T cell receptor beta chains from one sample sequenced in a study of blood T cell repertoires in COVID-19. The method was immunoSEQ multiplex PCR; TCRdb's version includes in-frame clones alone and lacks a portion of them. The sample includes 200,000 to 250,000 clones, roughly 90% of them seen just once. The sequencing input was PBMCs or T cells enriched from blood (not recorded which). The source of these receptors is a woman between 25 and 40 years old who had been exposed to COVID-19.

The table lists this clone with a count of one. The genes are TRBV30 and TRBJ2-4; 9 nucleotides match TRBD1. J gave up 4 bases and V 2 bases, and 6 bases lay outside the gene matches. Germline CDR1 GTSNPN, CDR2 SVGIG (reference sequence). CDR3 length: 15 residues. The CDR3 loop reads CAWSQPGQGKNIQYF. The CDR3 DNA reads TGTGCCTGGAGTCAGCCGGGACAGGGAAAAAACATTCAGTACTTC.

The chain links TRBV13 to TRBJ2-1, with D perhaps matching TRBD1 (5 bases). This CDR3 comprises 16 residues. The germline gives CDR1 PRHDT, CDR2 FYEKMQ (reference sequence). V lost 4 bases and J lost 3, with 16 bases in between. The CDR3 protein is CASSSRPFDSYNEQFF. For the CDR3, the DNA is TGTGCCAGCAGCTCACGGCCCTTCGACAGCTACAATGAGCAGTTCTTC.

As DNA, the CDR3 is TGCGCCAGCAGCCTAGGGGGCGAAGATGGCTACACCTTC. It specifies CASSLGGEDGYTF. This chain uses TRBV5-1 with TRBJ1-2; 7 bases agree with TRBD1. Germline V gene sequence: CDR1 SGHRS, CDR2 YFSETQ. The CDR3 runs to 13 residues. Trimming cost V 4 bases and J 6 bases; bases outside gene matches: 6.

The chain recombines TRBV27 with TRBJ1-2, with 10 bases identical to TRBD1. The J segment lost 1 base and the V segment lost 6 bases, leaving 2 bases of the junction unmatched. Germline V gene sequence: CDR1 MNHEY, CDR2 SMNVEV (reference sequence). The CDR3 length is 14 residues. CDR3 in amino acids: CASRWTGGNYGYTF. DNA for the CDR3: TGTGCCAGCAGGTGGACAGGGGGTAACTATGGCTACACCTTC.

V usage is TRBV29-1 and J usage is TRBJ2-7; 9 bases line up with TRBD1. V shed 5 bases, J shed 7 bases, and the junction held 6 bases outside the gene matches. The CDR3 loop spans 12 amino acids. From germline, CDR1 is SQVTM and CDR2 ANQGSEA. The CDR3 region is CSVMHRGREQYF. DNA for the CDR3: TGCAGCGTTATGCACAGGGGGCGAGAGCAGTACTTC.

This clone has just a few counts. V is TRBV19 and J is TRBJ2-7; 8 bases match TRBD1. CDR3 size: 15 residues. Germline values: CDR1 LNHDA, CDR2 SQIVND (reference sequence). With 1 base clipped from V and 3 bases from J, the junction kept 5 bases outside the gene matches. The CDR3 reads CASSIGGQGNYEQYF. The CDR3 DNA reads as TGTGCCAGTAGTATAGGAGGACAGGGAAACTACGAGCAGTACTTC.

A note on this clone: A read error may account for a junction end that differs from germline. J is TRBJ2-3 and V is TRBV19, with TRBD1 as a possible D gene (6 bases). This CDR3 has 14 amino acids. CDR1 is LNHDA and CDR2 is SQIVND in the germline V gene (reference sequence). The CDR3 loop is CASSRWGPEDPHHF. CDR3 DNA: TGTGCCAGTAGTAGGTGGGGGCCGGAGGATCCTCACCATTTT.

CDR3 in DNA: TGTGCCAGCAGCCAACAGATAGGATACACTGAAGCTTTCTTT. Amino acid sequence: CASSQQIGYTEAFF. The chain carries TRBV7-8 and TRBJ1-1; D ambiguous. The CDR3 extends over 14 amino acids. V lost 5 bases, J lost 3 bases, and 13 bases lay in between. Looked up from germline, CDR1 is SGHVS and CDR2 is FQNEAQ.

This clone has a single count. The chain joins TRBV6-5 to TRBJ2-1; the match to TRBD2 covers 7 bases. J lost 2 bases, V lost 3 bases, and 4 bases had no gene match. Germline V gene sequence: CDR1 MNHEY, CDR2 SVGAGI. CDR3 length: 15 residues. This chain's CDR3 is CASSYGRVTYNEQFF. CDR3 nucleotides: TGTGCCAGCAGTTATGGGAGGGTAACCTACAATGAGCAGTTCTTC.

The chain couples TRBV10-3 to TRBJ2-7; no reliable D call. CDR3 length: 13 amino acids. Trimming shortened V by 1 base and J by 5 bases, and 9 bases separated the two germline ends. Germline V gene lookup returns CDR1 ENHRY and CDR2 SYGVKD. The CDR3 sequence: CAISEFGYHEQYF. CDR3 sequence (DNA): TGTGCCATCAGTGAGTTCGGGTACCACGAGCAGTACTTC.

In DNA form, the CDR3 reads TGTGCCAGCAGTGGACTAGCGGGGTCGAACGGGGAGCTGTTTTTT. Translated: CASSGLAGSNGELFF. The chain couples TRBV2 to TRBJ2-2, with 11 bases aligning to TRBD2. Germline V CDR1 and CDR2: SNHLY, FYNNEI. V lost 4 bases, J lost 7 bases, and 5 bases stayed unmatched. The CDR3 is 15 amino acids.

The rearrangement joins TRBV4-1 to TRBJ2-1; perhaps TRBD2 as D (5 bases). This CDR3 spans 14 amino acids. V was pared by 0 bases and J by 8 bases, with 11 bases between. CDR1 is MGHRA and CDR2 is YSYEKL in the germline V gene. The CDR3 DNA is TGCGCCAGCAGCCAAGACGCGAGGGCTGATGAGCAGTTCTTC. Translation: CASSQDARADEQFF.

The CDR3 coding sequence is TGCGCCAGCAGTGTTGGGCTGGGAGGTACCGGGGAGCTGTTTTTT. This sequence encodes CASSVGLGGTGELFF. The chain couples TRBV10-1 to TRBJ2-2, with a possible D match to TRBD2 (6 bases). V was cut by 4 bases and J by 5 bases, with 14 bases left in between. Germline CDR1 is WNHNN and CDR2 is SYGVQD (reference sequence). The CDR3 spans 15 residues.

This clone has only one observation. The genes are TRBV5-5 and TRBJ1-1; TRBD1 matches at 11 bases. The CDR3 has 14 residues. After removal of 4 bases from V and 5 bases from J, the junction contained 4 bases not matched to a gene. Per germline, CDR1 SGHKS and CDR2 YYEKEE (reference sequence). CDR3 DNA sequence: TGTGCCAGCAGCCGGACAGGGGGCTCGACTGAAGCTTTCTTT. This sequence encodes CASSRTGGSTEAFF.

The gene calls are TRBV3-1 (or the pseudogene TRBV3-2) and TRBJ2-2; possible D gene TRBD2, 6 bases. The length of the CDR3 is 15 residues. Trimming left V 6 bases short and J 2 bases short, with 13 bases between. CDR1 and CDR2 from the germline V gene are LGHDT and YNNKEL (reference sequence). The CDR3 here is CASSHTGLNTGELFF. The DNA for the CDR3 is TGTGCCAGCAGTCACACGGGACTTAACACCGGGGAGCTGTTTTTT.

The V and J genes are TRBV19 and TRBJ2-1, with TRBD2 identical over 7 bases. V lost 4 bases and J lost 0; bases outside the gene matches: 3. There are 15 residues in the CDR3. Germline assignment: CDR1 LNHDA and CDR2 SQIVND (reference sequence). This CDR3 is CASSRAGHSYNEQFF. CDR3 coding DNA: TGTGCCAGTAGTAGAGCGGGGCACTCCTACAATGAGCAGTTCTTC.

The chain links TRBV9 to TRBJ1-1; no clear D. In germline, CDR1 is SGDLS, CDR2 YYNGEE. The V end lost 1 base, the J end lost 1 base, and 8 bases lay between the germline ends. The CDR3 is 14 residues long. The DNA for the CDR3 is TGTGCCAGCAGCGTATCAGACTCGAACACTGAAGCTTTCTTT. This codes for CASSVSDSNTEAFF.

The J gene is TRBJ2-7, the V gene TRBV27, with D perhaps matching TRBD1 (5 bases). The V gene's germline CDR1 is MNHEY and CDR2 SMNVEV (reference sequence). There are 13 residues in the CDR3. The V end lost 6 bases, the J end lost 2 bases, and 11 bases lay between the germline ends. DNA for the CDR3: TGTGCCAGCAGCCCAGGGCCCCCCTACGAGCAGTACTTC. Protein product: CASSPGPPYEQYF.

The genes are TRBV28 and TRBJ1-5, with D maybe TRBD1 (5 bases). Germline CDR1 reads MDHEN; CDR2 reads SYDVKM. Trimming removed 6 bases from V and 2 bases from J, with 11 bases in between. The CDR3 runs to 14 residues. The CDR3 DNA is TGTGCCAGCAGCCGCGGGGGTGGCAATCAGCCCCAGCATTTT. Translating gives CASSRGGGNQPQHF.

The chain carries TRBV7-6 and TRBJ2-2; the D is unclear. This CDR3 comprises 14 residues. Deletions cut 1 base from V and 4 bases from J, with 7 bases between. Germline V gene lookup returns CDR1 SGHVS and CDR2 FNYEAQ. The CDR3: CASSLGPVTGELFF. CDR3 sequence (DNA): TGTGCCAGCAGCTTAGGTCCGGTCACCGGGGAGCTGTTTTTT.

In this sample, this clone turned up a few times. The chain joins TRBV3-1 (or the pseudogene TRBV3-2) to TRBJ1-4, with TRBD1 as a possible D gene (5 bases). The CDR3 length is 15 residues. V lost 4 bases to trimming and J lost 8 bases, with 17 bases between them. Germline V gives CDR1 LGHDT, CDR2 YNNKEL (reference sequence). The CDR3, as DNA: TGTGCCAGCAGCCGGTTGGGGGGAAGAAGCGAAAAACTGTTTTTT. Its translation: CASSRLGGRSEKLFF.

J is TRBJ2-7 and V is TRBV30; the D gene is possibly TRBD2 (5 bases). The CDR3 is 14 amino acids. The germline V gene has CDR1 GTSNPN and CDR2 SVGIG (reference sequence). Trimming cost V 0 bases and J 8 bases, with 17 bases left between them. The CDR3 protein is CAWSVIGIPGKQYF. The CDR3 region has the DNA TGTGCCTGGAGTGTAATCGGGATCCCGGGGAAGCAGTACTTC.

The chain combines TRBV24-1 with TRBJ2-1, with D possibly TRBD1 on 6 matching bases. The CDR3 spans 17 residues. Germline loops: CDR1 KGHDR, CDR2 SFDVKD. With 3 bases removed from V and 4 bases from J, the gap between germline ends came to 18 bases. Here the CDR3 DNA reads TGTGCCACCAGTGATCGTCCGGGACAACAGTTATACAATGAGCAGTTCTTC. It specifies CATSDRPGQQLYNEQFF.

This clone was detected only a few times. This sequence joins TRBV11-2 and TRBJ2-7; 8 bases are a match to TRBD1. Germline CDR1 reads SGHAT; CDR2 reads FQNNGV. Trimming removed 5 bases from V and 7 bases from J; junction bases left unmatched: 7. This CDR3 spans 13 amino acids. CDR3 residues: CASSPQTGVEQYF. The DNA for the CDR3 is TGTGCCAGCAGCCCACAGACAGGGGTAGAGCAGTACTTC.